The present T cell receptor beta chain was sequenced within a study of blood T cell repertoires in COVID-19. Libraries were prepared by immunoSEQ multiplex PCR; TCRdb keeps only in-frame clonotypes and omits some of them. The sample shows more than 350,000 clones, roughly 90% of them seen only once. Germline V gene lookup returns CDR1 SGHAT and CDR2 FQNNGV. Trimming removed 2 bases from V and 0 bases from J, with 11 bases in between. The CDR3 is 16 residues long. The rearrangement uses TRBV11-2 and TRBJ2-1, with D perhaps TRBD2 (6 bases). The specimen sequenced was peripheral blood. The sequence was obtained from a woman under 40 with COVID-19, enrolled during active disease. The CDR3 DNA sequence: TGTGCCAGCAGCTTACCCGGGACTTTCTCCTACAATGAGCAGTTCTTC. Protein: CASSLPGTFSYNEQFF.